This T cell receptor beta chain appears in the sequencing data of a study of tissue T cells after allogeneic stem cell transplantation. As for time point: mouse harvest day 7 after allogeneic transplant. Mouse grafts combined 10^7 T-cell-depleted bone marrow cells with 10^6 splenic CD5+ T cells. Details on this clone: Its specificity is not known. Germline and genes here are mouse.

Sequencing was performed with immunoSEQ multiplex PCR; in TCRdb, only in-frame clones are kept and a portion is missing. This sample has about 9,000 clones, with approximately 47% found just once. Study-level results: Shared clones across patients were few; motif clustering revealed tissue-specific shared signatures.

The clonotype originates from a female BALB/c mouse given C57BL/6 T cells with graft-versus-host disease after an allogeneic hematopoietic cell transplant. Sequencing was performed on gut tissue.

The CDR3 spells CASSLGQGAGAETLYF. The CDR3 DNA, read in part, is TGTGCCAGCTCTCTCGGCCAGGGGGCCGGTGCAGAAACGCTGTAT. This chain connects TRBV12-2 to TRBJ2-3; 8 bases are shared with TRBD1. The read finishes 1 residue shy of the CDR3 end, and the germline J gene is used to complete it. Trimming took 0 bases from V and 1 from J; bases not matched to a gene: 5. This CDR3 has 16 residues. Germline V lookup: CDR1 SGHLS, CDR2 HYDKME.